The rows below give T cell receptor beta chains drawn from one sample of a study of T cells in Graves' hyperthyroidism and ophthalmopathy. TCRdb analysed the multiplex PCR reads with MiXCR anew, one entry per CDR3 protein. This sample yields some 800,000 distinct CDR3 sequences, of which 38% are seen a single time; 7.5% to 9.5% belongs to the top ten. Source material: blood. Source of these receptors: a man between 18 and 29 years old with Graves' hyperthyroidism. CDR3s include the opening cysteine and the closing phenylalanine or tryptophan. D genes are given only for firm matches. Clone size, where shown, is once, few, many, or a class for clones that have expanded.

V: TRBV10-3; J: TRBJ1-1; D: NA; size: many; DNA: TGTGCCATCAGTGCAGGGTACACTGAAGCTTTCTTT; CDR3: CAISAGYTEAFF
V: TRBV6-5; J: TRBJ1-2; D: TRBD1; size: NA; DNA: TGTGCCAGCAGCGCCAGCGGGACAGGCTATGGCTACACCTTC; CDR3: CASSASGTGYGYTF
V: TRBV25-1; J: TRBJ1-2; D: NA; size: many; DNA: TGTGCCAGCACGGCGGCAGTCATAGATACTGGCTACACCTTC; CDR3: CASTAAVIDTGYTF
V: TRBV10-3; J: TRBJ1-2; D: NA; size: many; DNA: TGTGCCATCAGTGGGACCGAAACCTGGAGCTATGGCTACACCTTC; CDR3: CAISGTETWSYGYTF
V: TRBV2; J: TRBJ2-2; D: NA; size: NA; DNA: TGTGCCAGCAGATACCCCGGGGAGCTGTTTTTT; CDR3: CASRYPGELFF
V: TRBV11-1; J: TRBJ2-7; D: NA; size: few; DNA: TGTGCCAGCAGCTTGGAGGCAGGCCGGGGAGACGAGCAGTACTTC; CDR3: CASSLEAGRGDEQYF
V: TRBV29-1; J: TRBJ1-6; D: TRBD1; size: NA; DNA: TGCAGCCAAGCCCCAGGGGAAGGGGGCAATTCACCCCTCCACTTT; CDR3: CSQAPGEGGNSPLHF
V: TRBV10-3; J: TRBJ1-1; D: NA; size: NA; DNA: TGTGCCAGCAGTCCGGCAGTGGGATTGGGTGAAGCTTTCTTT; CDR3: CASSPAVGLGEAFF
V: TRBV19; J: TRBJ1-2; D: NA; size: once; DNA: TGTGCCAGTAGTATAGGCCAGGCGGCGAGAGGCTACACCTTC; CDR3: CASSIGQAARGYTF
V: TRBV5-1; J: TRBJ2-7; D: NA; size: NA; DNA: TGCGCCAGCAGCCTTACACCACAAGGGAACGAGCAGTACTTC; CDR3: CASSLTPQGNEQYF
V: TRBV5-1; J: TRBJ2-7; D: NA; size: few; DNA: TGCGCCAGCATCCCGGGACTGAGCTACGAGCAGTACTTC; CDR3: CASIPGLSYEQYF
V: TRBV12-3/TRBV12-4; J: TRBJ1-4; D: TRBD1; size: NA; DNA: TGTGCCAGCAGCTTAGGTGGACAGGAGGCAGAAAAACTGTTTTTT; CDR3: CASSLGGQEAEKLFF
V: TRBV20-1; J: TRBJ2-7; D: NA; size: NA; DNA: TGCAGTGCAGGGAAAGGGACTCGAAGCTACGAGCAGTACTTC; CDR3: CSAGKGTRSYEQYF
V: TRBV7-3; J: TRBJ1-3; D: TRBD1; size: NA; DNA: TGTGCCAGCAGCTCCTACAGGGGGCAAGGAAACACCATATATTTT; CDR3: CASSSYRGQGNTIYF
V: TRBV6-1; J: TRBJ2-5; D: TRBD1; size: NA; DNA: TGTGCCAGCAGTGAAGGAGGGACAGGGTATGGGGAGACCCAGTACTTC; CDR3: CASSEGGTGYGETQYF
V: TRBV29-1; J: TRBJ1-6; D: TRBD1; size: NA; DNA: TGCAGCGTCACAGGACAGGGGGCTTCACCCCTCCACTTT; CDR3: CSVTGQGASPLHF
V: TRBV13; J: TRBJ1-2; D: NA; size: few; DNA: TGTGCCAGCAGCTTTAGGGGCACGGAAACTAACTATGGCTACACCTTC; CDR3: CASSFRGTETNYGYTF
V: TRBV11-2; J: TRBJ2-2; D: TRBD2; size: NA; DNA: TGTGCCAGCAGCTTTGATGGGACTACTAACACCGGGGAGCTGTTTTTT; CDR3: CASSFDGTTNTGELFF
V: TRBV7-9; J: TRBJ2-7; D: NA; size: NA; DNA: TGTGCCAGCAGCTTAGCCCCAGGCAGTCGCAGGACCGAGCAGTACTTC; CDR3: CASSLAPGSRRTEQYF
V: TRBV12-3/TRBV12-4; J: TRBJ1-3; D: NA; size: many; DNA: TGTGCCAGCACAGTGGTAAACACCATATATTTT; CDR3: CASTVVNTIYF
V: TRBV9; J: TRBJ2-7; D: NA; size: many; DNA: TGTGCCAGCAGCGTAGGAGGCAGAAGTGGAGTCTACGAGCAGTACTTC; CDR3: CASSVGGRSGVYEQYF
V: TRBV7-3; J: TRBJ2-5; D: TRBD2; size: many; DNA: TGTGCCAGCAGCTTGGGACTAGCGGGCCAAGCGACCCAGTACTTC; CDR3: CASSLGLAGQATQYF
V: TRBV29-1; J: TRBJ1-1; D: NA; size: many; DNA: TGCAGCGTTGAAGAGGGGGGGCGTACCACTGAAGCTTTCTTT; CDR3: CSVEEGGRTTEAFF
V: TRBV11-2; J: TRBJ1-1; D: NA; size: few; DNA: TGTGCCAGCAGCTCCCTTCAAGGACAGCTTGAAGCTTTCTTT; CDR3: CASSSLQGQLEAFF
V: TRBV7-9; J: TRBJ2-5; D: NA; size: many; DNA: TGTGCCAGCAACAAGCCGGGACCACAAGAGACCCAGTACTTC; CDR3: CASNKPGPQETQYF
V: TRBV2; J: TRBJ1-2; D: TRBD1; size: few; DNA: TGTGCCAGCAGACACGGGACAGGGCTTGAGGACTATGGCTACACCTTC; CDR3: CASRHGTGLEDYGYTF
V: TRBV29-1; J: TRBJ2-5; D: TRBD2; size: NA; DNA: TGCAGCGTTGAACTAGCGGGCGCGGTACAGACCCAGTACTTC; CDR3: CSVELAGAVQTQYF
V: TRBV29-1; J: TRBJ1-1; D: NA; size: many; DNA: TGCAGCGTTGATGAGGAGCGGGCTGAAGCTTTCTTT; CDR3: CSVDEERAEAFF
V: TRBV19; J: TRBJ1-5; D: TRBD1; size: NA; DNA: TGTGCCAGTAGTATAATGGGGACAGCAAATCAGCCCCTGCATTTT; CDR3: CASSIMGTANQPLHF
V: TRBV4-2; J: TRBJ2-7; D: TRBD2; size: NA; DNA: TGTGCCAGCAGCCAAGATCGGACTAGCGAGTACTACGAGCAGTACTTC; CDR3: CASSQDRTSEYYEQYF
V: TRBV2; J: TRBJ1-2; D: NA; size: NA; DNA: TGTGCCAGCAACGGGGGGGAAGGCTACACCTTC; CDR3: CASNGGEGYTF
V: TRBV11-2; J: TRBJ2-7; D: NA; size: NA; DNA: TGTGCCAGCAGCCCCGGGACGGCCTCCCCCGAGCAGTACTTC; CDR3: CASSPGTASPEQYF
V: TRBV20-1; J: TRBJ1-4; D: NA; size: many; DNA: TGCAGTGCTAGAGAGTCGGTAACTAATGAAAAACTGTTTTTT; CDR3: CSARESVTNEKLFF
V: TRBV10-3; J: TRBJ2-5; D: NA; size: many; DNA: TGTGCCATCAGTGTAACGTCCCAAGAGACCCAGTACTTC; CDR3: CAISVTSQETQYF
V: TRBV9; J: TRBJ1-6; D: NA; size: few; DNA: TGTGCCAGCAGCTCAGACTCTACCCCACCACCCCTCCACTTT; CDR3: CASSSDSTPPPLHF
V: TRBV29-1; J: TRBJ2-5; D: TRBD2; size: once; DNA: TGCAGCAGTTATCAGTGGACTAGCGGACTCCAAGAGACCCAGTACTTC; CDR3: CSSYQWTSGLQETQYF
V: TRBV7-9; J: TRBJ1-4; D: NA; size: few; DNA: TGTGCCAGCAGCTTAAACCTTGGGCGTGATGAAAAACTGTTTTTT; CDR3: CASSLNLGRDEKLFF
V: TRBV4-1; J: TRBJ1-2; D: NA; size: NA; DNA: TGCGCCAGCAGCCATCCTACCGGAGGGATCGGAGGCTACACCTTC; CDR3: CASSHPTGGIGGYTF
V: TRBV6-5; J: TRBJ2-7; D: TRBD1; size: NA; DNA: TGTGCCAGCAGGACCTCAGGGGGCGGCTACGAGCAGTACTTC; CDR3: CASRTSGGGYEQYF
V: TRBV7-9; J: TRBJ2-7; D: TRBD1; size: NA; DNA: TGTGCCAGCAGCTCGTTTGGGGACAGGACTACCTACGAGCAGTACTTC; CDR3: CASSSFGDRTTYEQYF
V: TRBV12-3/TRBV12-4; J: TRBJ2-7; D: TRBD1; size: NA; DNA: TGTGACAGCAGTTCGGGACAGCCCGAGCAGTACTTC; CDR3: CDSSSGQPEQYF
V: TRBV15; J: TRBJ1-5; D: NA; size: NA; DNA: TGTGCCACCAGCAGAGGAGGGGCAAAAAACAATCAGCCCCAGCATTTT; CDR3: CATSRGGAKNNQPQHF
V: TRBV5-4; J: TRBJ1-1; D: NA; size: NA; DNA: TGTGCCAGCAGTTACTCGATTGTAGGGGTCGACGGGACTGAAGCTTTCTTT; CDR3: CASSYSIVGVDGTEAFF
V: TRBV12-3/TRBV12-4; J: TRBJ1-2; D: TRBD1; size: few; DNA: TGTGCCAGCAGTTCAGGACAGGGTCGAGGCTATGGCTACACCTTC; CDR3: CASSSGQGRGYGYTF
V: TRBV19; J: TRBJ2-7; D: NA; size: many; DNA: TGTGCCAGTAGCCCGGCGAGGACCTACGAGCAGTACTTC; CDR3: CASSPARTYEQYF
V: TRBV5-1; J: TRBJ1-1; D: NA; size: NA; DNA: TGTGCCAGCAGCTTGGCGGGGGGGCCCACTGAAGCTTTCTTT; CDR3: CASSLAGGPTEAFF
V: TRBV7-2; J: TRBJ2-2; D: NA; size: NA; DNA: TGTGCCAGCAGCCAAGGTCCACAGGAGAACACCGGGGAGCTGTTTTTT; CDR3: CASSQGPQENTGELFF
V: TRBV29-1; J: TRBJ1-1; D: NA; size: NA; DNA: TGCAGCCGAGGACAGAACACTGAAGCTTTCTTT; CDR3: CSRGQNTEAFF
V: TRBV29-1; J: TRBJ2-7; D: TRBD2; size: many; DNA: TGCAGCGCTATAGCGGGGAGCTCCTACGAGCAGTACTTC; CDR3: CSAIAGSSYEQYF
V: TRBV6-5; J: TRBJ1-5; D: NA; size: NA; DNA: TGTGCCAGCAGTTTTAGAGGGAGGCGCAATCAGCCCCAGCATTTT; CDR3: CASSFRGRRNQPQHF
V: TRBV4-1; J: TRBJ2-7; D: TRBD1; size: NA; DNA: TGCGCCAGCAGCCAATACCCACAGGGGACCGACTCCTACGAGCAGTACTTC; CDR3: CASSQYPQGTDSYEQYF
V: TRBV20-1; J: TRBJ2-7; D: TRBD2; size: many; DNA: TGCAGTGCCTCGAGCGGGAGAGGCTACGAGCAGTACTTC; CDR3: CSASSGRGYEQYF
V: TRBV12-3/TRBV12-4; J: TRBJ2-7; D: NA; size: NA; DNA: TGTGCCAGCAGTTTAAGGCAGGGGTTCGAGCAGTACTTC; CDR3: CASSLRQGFEQYF
V: TRBV20-1; J: TRBJ1-2; D: NA; size: NA; DNA: TGCAGTGCTATGACAGAATACTATGGCTACACCTTC; CDR3: CSAMTEYYGYTF